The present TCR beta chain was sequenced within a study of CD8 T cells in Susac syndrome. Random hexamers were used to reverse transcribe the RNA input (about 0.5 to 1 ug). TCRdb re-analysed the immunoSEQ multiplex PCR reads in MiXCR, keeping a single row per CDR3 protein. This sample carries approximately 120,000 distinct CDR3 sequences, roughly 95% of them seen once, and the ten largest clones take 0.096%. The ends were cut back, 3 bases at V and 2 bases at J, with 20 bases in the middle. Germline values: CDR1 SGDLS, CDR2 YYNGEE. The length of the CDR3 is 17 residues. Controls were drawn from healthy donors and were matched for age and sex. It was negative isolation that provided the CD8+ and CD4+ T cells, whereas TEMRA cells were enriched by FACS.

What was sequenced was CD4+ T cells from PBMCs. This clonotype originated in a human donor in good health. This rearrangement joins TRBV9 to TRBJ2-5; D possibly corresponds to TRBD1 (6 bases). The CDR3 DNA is TGTGCCAGCAGCGCTCCACAGGGCGCCGTTGGGCAAGAGACCCAGTACTTC. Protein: CASSAPQGAVGQETQYF. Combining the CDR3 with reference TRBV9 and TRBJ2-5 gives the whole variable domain DSGVTQTPKHLITATGQRVTLRCSPRSGDLSVYWYQQSLDQGLQFLIQYYNGEERAKGNILERFSAQQFPDLHSELNLSSLELGDSALYFCASSAPQGAVGQETQYFGPGTRLLVL.